These T cell receptor beta chains were read from a single sample in a study of beta chain features in type 1 diabetes. The table came from immunoSEQ multiplex PCR; TCRdb's copy has only in-frame clones and leaves some out. The top ten hold approximately 6.7% of the sample, which has 300,000 to 350,000 clones, around 15% seen once. Specimen: central memory CD4+ T cells from blood. These receptors were taken from a man aged 25-45 years in good health. Both conserved end residues are part of each CDR3. A D gene is named only where the DNA matches it firmly. Expanded clones get a size class; other rows say once, few or many, or leave the size out.

V: TRBV7-3; D: TRBD2; size: once; J: TRBJ2-3; CDR3: CASSFVAGGGTDTQYF; DNA: TGTGCCAGCAGCTTTGTAGCGGGAGGAGGCACAGATACGCAGTATTTT
V: TRBV4-3; D: TRBD1; size: few; J: TRBJ1-2; CDR3: CASSRQGYGYTF; DNA: TGCGCCAGCAGCCGACAGGGGTATGGCTACACCTTC
V: TRBV10-3; D: TRBD2; size: .; J: TRBJ2-2; CDR3: CAIGGGDTGELFF; DNA: TGTGCCATCGGCGGGGGGGACACCGGGGAGCTGTTTTTT
V: TRBV29-1; D: .; size: few; J: TRBJ2-3; CDR3: CSVEERGTDTQYF; DNA: TGCAGCGTTGAAGAGAGGGGCACAGATACGCAGTATTTT
V: TRBV6-5; D: .; size: .; J: TRBJ2-7; CDR3: CASSSRDTGSYEQYF; DNA: TGTGCCAGCAGTTCCCGGGACACGGGTTCCTACGAGCAGTACTTC
V: TRBV7-8; D: TRBD1; size: .; J: TRBJ1-2; CDR3: CASSLARTGTLGYTF; DNA: TGTGCCAGCAGCTTAGCCCGGACAGGGACCCTTGGCTACACCTTC
V: TRBV5-4; D: TRBD2; size: few; J: TRBJ2-4; CDR3: CASSSRLAENIQYF; DNA: TGTGCCAGCAGCTCGAGACTAGCGGAAAACATTCAGTACTTC
V: TRBV28; D: TRBD1; size: .; J: TRBJ1-5; CDR3: CASSPLGDRGYQPQHF; DNA: TGTGCCAGCAGTCCCTTGGGGGACAGGGGTTATCAGCCCCAGCATTTT
V: TRBV18; D: .; size: .; J: TRBJ1-2; CDR3: CASSQNTNYGYTF; DNA: TGTGCCAGCTCACAGAACACGAACTATGGCTACACCTTC
V: TRBV7-2; D: TRBD1; size: few; J: TRBJ2-2; CDR3: CASSLDRAVAGELFF; DNA: TGTGCCAGCAGCTTGGACAGGGCAGTAGCCGGGGAGCTGTTTTTT
V: TRBV5-1; D: .; size: few; J: TRBJ2-1; CDR3: CASSLLVGAAYNEQFF; DNA: TGCGCCAGCAGCTTGTTGGTTGGGGCGGCTTACAATGAGCAGTTCTTC
V: TRBV19; D: .; size: many; J: TRBJ2-7; CDR3: CASTSRSHEQYF; DNA: TGTGCCAGTACTTCCCGGAGTCACGAGCAGTACTTC
V: TRBV7-2; D: .; size: few; J: TRBJ2-3; CDR3: CASSPGPKDTQYF; DNA: TGTGCCAGCAGCCCCGGCCCGAAGGATACGCAGTATTTT
V: TRBV5-6; D: .; size: .; J: TRBJ1-2; CDR3: CASSTDPNYGYTF; DNA: TGTGCCAGCAGCACTGATCCTAACTATGGCTACACCTTC
V: TRBV28; D: TRBD1; size: few; J: TRBJ1-2; CDR3: CASTAPPGQKDGYTF; DNA: TGTGCCAGCACCGCACCTCCGGGACAGAAAGATGGCTACACCTTC
V: TRBV4-2; D: .; size: few; J: TRBJ2-5; CDR3: CASSHQGQELQETQYF; DNA: TGTGCCAGCAGCCACCAAGGGCAGGAACTCCAAGAGACCCAGTACTTC
V: TRBV19; D: TRBD2; size: .; J: TRBJ2-1; CDR3: CARDTSGSRNEQFF; DNA: TGTGCCAGAGACACTAGCGGGAGTAGGAATGAGCAGTTCTTC
V: TRBV7-2; D: .; size: .; J: TRBJ2-2; CDR3: CASSLLTANTGELFF; DNA: TGTGCCAGCAGCTTACTAACCGCGAACACCGGGGAGCTGTTTTTT